This is a list of T cell receptor beta chains from one sample in a study of blood T cell repertoires in COVID-19. Using immunoSEQ multiplex PCR, the repertoire was profiled, and TCRdb retains in-frame clones only, with some absent. The table includes about 250,000 clones, 87% detected once. The sample was PBMCs or T cells enriched from blood (not recorded which). All receptors come from a woman between 25 and 40 years old with acute COVID-19. CDR3s include the opening cysteine and the closing phenylalanine or tryptophan. The order of the fields is CDR3 length, V gene, J gene, D gene, clone size, CDR3 DNA, CDR3 protein. A D gene is named only where the DNA matches it firmly. Only some rows state a clone size, as once, few, many or a class for expanded clones.

CDR3 length: 17
V gene: TRBV11-2
J gene: TRBJ1-3
D gene: TRBD1
clone size: NA
CDR3 DNA: TGTGCCAGCAGCTCTTTTTTTACAGGGGTCTCTGGAAACACCATATATTTT
CDR3 protein: CASSSFFTGVSGNTIYF

CDR3 length: 15
V gene: TRBV28
J gene: TRBJ2-7
D gene: NA
clone size: NA
CDR3 DNA: TGTGCCAGCCTAAGGAACCGGGATCCCCCCTACGAGCAGTACTTC
CDR3 protein: CASLRNRDPPYEQYF

CDR3 length: 16
V gene: TRBV5-1
J gene: TRBJ2-5
D gene: TRBD2
clone size: NA
CDR3 DNA: TGCGCCAGCAGCTTGAGATCTAGCGGCACCCAAGAGACCCAGTACTTC
CDR3 protein: CASSLRSSGTQETQYF

CDR3 length: 13
V gene: TRBV10-3
J gene: TRBJ1-1
D gene: TRBD1
clone size: NA
CDR3 DNA: TGTGCCGTCGGGACAGGGACAGGCACTGAAGCTTTCTTT
CDR3 protein: CAVGTGTGTEAFF

CDR3 length: 19
V gene: TRBV6-2/TRBV6-3
J gene: TRBJ2-2
D gene: NA
clone size: NA
CDR3 DNA: TGTGCCAGCAGTCCCGGGCTCGGGCGCGGAGGGAGCGGACCCGGGGAGCTGTTTTTT
CDR3 protein: CASSPGLGRGGSGPGELFF

CDR3 length: 14
V gene: TRBV19
J gene: TRBJ2-1
D gene: TRBD2
clone size: NA
CDR3 DNA: TGTGCCAGTAGTATTTCGGCTAGCGGGAGGTCCCGGTTCTTC
CDR3 protein: CASSISASGRSRFF

CDR3 length: 13
V gene: TRBV2
J gene: TRBJ1-2
D gene: NA
clone size: once
CDR3 DNA: TGTGCCAGCTCTACAAGGGGAGGTGATGGCTACACCTTC
CDR3 protein: CASSTRGGDGYTF

CDR3 length: 15
V gene: TRBV9
J gene: TRBJ2-3
D gene: TRBD1
clone size: NA
CDR3 DNA: TGTGCCAGCAGCGTGGGGGACAGCTTCACAGATACGCAGTATTTT
CDR3 protein: CASSVGDSFTDTQYF

CDR3 length: 14
V gene: TRBV7-3
J gene: TRBJ1-6
D gene: NA
clone size: NA
CDR3 DNA: TGTGCCAGCAGCTTGACAGGAAATAATTCACCCCTCCACTTT
CDR3 protein: CASSLTGNNSPLHF

CDR3 length: 16
V gene: TRBV28
J gene: TRBJ2-1
D gene: NA
clone size: NA
CDR3 DNA: TGTGCCAGCAGTTTATGGGGGGGGCCTATCTACAATGAGCAGTTCTTC
CDR3 protein: CASSLWGGPIYNEQFF

CDR3 length: 15
V gene: TRBV5-6
J gene: TRBJ2-1
D gene: TRBD2
clone size: once
CDR3 DNA: TGTGCCAGCAGCACGGGACTAGCGGACTACAATGAGCAGTTCTTC
CDR3 protein: CASSTGLADYNEQFF

CDR3 length: 14
V gene: TRBV10-3
J gene: TRBJ2-3
D gene: NA
clone size: once
CDR3 DNA: TGTGCCATCAGGTCGGGGACTAGCACAGATACGCAGTATTTT
CDR3 protein: CAIRSGTSTDTQYF

CDR3 length: 17
V gene: TRBV28
J gene: TRBJ2-7
D gene: TRBD1
clone size: NA
CDR3 DNA: TGTGCCAGCAGTTTACGGGGGACCGGGACAGGGAACTACGAGCAGTACTTC
CDR3 protein: CASSLRGTGTGNYEQYF

CDR3 length: 12
V gene: TRBV12-5
J gene: TRBJ1-2
D gene: NA
clone size: NA
CDR3 DNA: TGTGCTAGTGGTACCCGACAGCGCTATTACACCTTC
CDR3 protein: CASGTRQRYYTF

CDR3 length: 16
V gene: TRBV28
J gene: TRBJ2-2
D gene: NA
clone size: once
CDR3 DNA: TGTGCCAGCAGTTACCTCACGGGATTTCGGGAGGGGGAGCTGTTTTTT
CDR3 protein: CASSYLTGFREGELFF

CDR3 length: 15
V gene: TRBV5-1
J gene: TRBJ2-1
D gene: NA
clone size: NA
CDR3 DNA: TGCGCCAGCAGCTTGCAGGTTAGCTCCTACAATGAGCAGTTCTTC
CDR3 protein: CASSLQVSSYNEQFF

CDR3 length: 17
V gene: TRBV27
J gene: TRBJ2-3
D gene: TRBD2
clone size: NA
CDR3 DNA: TGTGCCAGCACCCAAACGCGGGGACTAGGGGTCGCAGATACGCAGTATTTT
CDR3 protein: CASTQTRGLGVADTQYF

CDR3 length: 14
V gene: TRBV5-4
J gene: TRBJ1-2
D gene: NA
clone size: NA
CDR3 DNA: TGTGCCAGCAGCTTTGGCGGGGGCGGCAATGGCTACACCTTC
CDR3 protein: CASSFGGGGNGYTF

CDR3 length: 13
V gene: TRBV2
J gene: TRBJ2-7
D gene: NA
clone size: once
CDR3 DNA: TGTGCCAGCAGATGGACATTGTCCTACGAGCAGTACTTC
CDR3 protein: CASRWTLSYEQYF

CDR3 length: 18
V gene: TRBV5-1
J gene: TRBJ2-6
D gene: NA
clone size: NA
CDR3 DNA: TGCGCCAGCAGCCCGACCGGGACACTCGTCTCTGGGGCCAACGTCCTGACTTTC
CDR3 protein: CASSPTGTLVSGANVLTF

CDR3 length: 15
V gene: TRBV19
J gene: TRBJ2-7
D gene: NA
clone size: NA
CDR3 DNA: TGTGCCAGTAGTGTGGAGGGGCCCCCAGCCTACGAGCAGTACTTC
CDR3 protein: CASSVEGPPAYEQYF

CDR3 length: 15
V gene: TRBV28
J gene: TRBJ2-1
D gene: NA
clone size: NA
CDR3 DNA: TGTGCCAGTGACCGAAATCAGGGGTTAGACAATGAGCAGTTCTTC
CDR3 protein: CASDRNQGLDNEQFF

CDR3 length: 15
V gene: TRBV5-1
J gene: TRBJ2-1
D gene: TRBD2
clone size: NA
CDR3 DNA: TGCGCCAGCAGCTCCCAAGGGACTAGCGGCAATGAGCAGTTCTTC
CDR3 protein: CASSSQGTSGNEQFF

CDR3 length: 14
V gene: TRBV5-6
J gene: TRBJ2-2
D gene: NA
clone size: NA
CDR3 DNA: TGTGCCAGCAGCGTCGGGGGGCGCACCGGGGAGCTGTTTTTT
CDR3 protein: CASSVGGRTGELFF

CDR3 length: 14
V gene: TRBV20-1
J gene: TRBJ1-5
D gene: TRBD1
clone size: few
CDR3 DNA: TGCAGTGCTAGTGACAGGGGGGGCAATCAGCCCCAGCATTTT
CDR3 protein: CSASDRGGNQPQHF